This T cell receptor (beta chain) was sequenced in a study of beta chain features in type 1 diabetes. Broader study findings: In all four CD4+ subsets, TCRB CDR3 length was significantly, moderately reduced in type 1 diabetes.

Expressed TCRB transcripts got sequenced, as all isolated RNA was reverse transcribed. Sequenced by immunoSEQ multiplex PCR; TCRdb stores in-frame clones only, minus some. The data show nearly 350,000 clones, under 8.5% seen once. On this clone itself: Its antigen is undetermined. Since a much larger clone is just one base distant, this may be a read error.

CDR1 and CDR2 from the germline V gene are MNHEY and SVGAGI. The CDR3 has 11 residues. V lost 5 bases and J lost 2, with 2 bases in between. The chain combines TRBV6-5 with TRBJ2-3; D uncertain. The sample comprised central memory CD4+ T cells from blood. The sequence derives from a woman between 18 and 30 years old in good health. Here the CDR3 reads CASSNTDTQYF. Written as DNA, the CDR3 is TGTGCCAGCAGTAACACAGATACGCAGTATTTT.